This entry lists 10 T cell receptor beta chains sequenced from one sample in a study of T cell clones after liver transplantation. Method: immunoSEQ multiplex PCR; TCRdb's copy keeps in-frame clones and lacks some. The sample records about 85,000 clones, nearly 85% being singletons. The sequences come from CD4+ T cells from blood, collected approximately 45 months after liver transplant. These receptors were taken from a human patient who received a liver transplant. Some of the T cells may derive from the graft donor.

The chain recombines TRBV28 with TRBJ1-2; TRBD1 agrees at 7 bases. CDR1 is MDHEN and CDR2 is SYDVKM in the germline V gene. This CDR3 spans 12 amino acids. J gave up 5 bases and V 4 bases, and 1 base lay outside the gene matches. The CDR3, as DNA: TGTGCCAGCAGTTCGGACAGGTATGGCTACACCTTC. Its translation is CASSSDRYGYTF.

The rearrangement uses TRBV5-6 and TRBJ1-3; D unresolved. V was shortened by 1 base and J by 0 bases, with 8 bases between the two germline ends. CDR3 length: 15 amino acids. Germline lookup yields CDR1 SGHDT and CDR2 YYEEEE. CDR3 residues: CASSLMADSGNTIYF. The CDR3 DNA reads as TGTGCCAGCAGCTTGATGGCGGACTCTGGAAACACCATATATTTT. The variable domain in full, completed from reference TRBV5-6 and TRBJ1-3, reads DAGVTQSPTHLIKTRGQQVTLRCSPKSGHDTVSWYQQALGQGPQFIFQYYEEEERQRGNFPDRFSGHQFPNYSSELNVNALLLGDSALYLCASSLMADSGNTIYFGEGSWLTVV.

The chain couples TRBV19 to TRBJ2-1, with D possibly called TRBD1 or TRBD2 (5 bases each). V was pared by 3 bases and J by 3 bases, with 12 bases between. The CDR3 loop spans 15 amino acids. Germline values: CDR1 LNHDA, CDR2 SQIVND (reference sequence). The CDR3 loop is CASSIKGRDYNEQFF. DNA for the CDR3: TGTGCCAGTAGTATTAAGGGACGAGACTACAATGAGCAGTTCTTC.

This clone was seen a single time. The V gene is TRBV18, the J gene TRBJ1-1; TRBD1 agrees at 10 bases. Germline values: CDR1 KGHSH, CDR2 LQKENI. V shed 5 bases and J 9 bases; nucleotides not matched to a gene: 6. This CDR3 region has 13 residues. The CDR3 loop reads CASSADRGRKAFF. DNA for the CDR3: TGTGCCAGCTCAGCAGACAGGGGGCGAAAAGCTTTCTTT.

The chain has TRBV5-1 and TRBJ2-5; 11 nucleotides match TRBD2. The CDR3 totals 15 residues. Germline V CDR1 and CDR2: SGHRS, YFSETQ. With 0 bases clipped from V and 2 bases from J, the junction kept 0 bases outside the gene matches. CDR3 residues: CASSLGLAGQETQYF. The CDR3 DNA follows: TGCGCCAGCAGCTTGGGACTAGCGGGGCAAGAGACCCAGTACTTC. Combining the CDR3 with reference TRBV5-1 and TRBJ2-5 gives the whole variable domain KAGVTQTPRYLIKTRGQQVTLSCSPISGHRSVSWYQQTPGQGLQFLFEYFSETQRNKGNFPGRFSGRQFSNSRSEMNVSTLELGDSALYLCASSLGLAGQETQYFGPGTRLLVL.

The chain links TRBV7-9 to TRBJ1-3; D might be TRBD1 (6 bases). The germline V gene has CDR1 SEHNR and CDR2 FQNEAQ (reference sequence). The germline V and J ends were trimmed by 3 bases and 0 bases, with 18 bases remaining between them. The length of the CDR3 is 18 residues. The CDR3 nucleotides are TGTGCCAGCAGCTTTCAGGGGCAACTTCTTTCCTCTGGAAACACCATATATTTT. This gives the protein CASSFQGQLLSSGNTIYF.

The rearrangement links TRBV27 to TRBJ1-4; maybe TRBD1 (6 bases). Germline V gives CDR1 MNHEY, CDR2 SMNVEV (reference sequence). Trimming cost V 3 bases and J 0 bases, with 8 bases left between them. The CDR3 loop spans 15 amino acids. The CDR3 here is CASSLYRATNEKLFF. The CDR3, as DNA: TGTGCCAGCAGTTTGTACAGGGCAACTAATGAAAAACTGTTTTTT.

The chain combines TRBV6-5 with TRBJ2-3; possibly TRBD1 for D (5 bases). Germline V lookup: CDR1 MNHEY, CDR2 SVGAGI. The CDR3 extends over 14 amino acids. V was shortened by 7 bases and J by 5 bases, with 16 bases between the two germline ends. DNA of the CDR3: TGTGCCAGCAAATTGGGCAGGGAAATAGATACGCAGTATTTT. Translating it yields CASKLGREIDTQYF.

The genes are TRBV7-2 and TRBJ2-7, with 9 bases lining up with TRBD1. The CDR3 runs to 16 residues. The germline V gene encodes CDR1 SGHTA and CDR2 FQGNSA. V shed 4 bases, J shed 6 bases, and the junction held 13 bases outside the gene matches. Written as DNA, the CDR3 is TGTGCCAGCAGCTATGCACCCCCGGGACAGGGACCCGAGCAGTACTTC. Translating gives CASSYAPPGQGPEQYF.

The V gene is TRBV7-2, the J gene TRBJ2-5; D is unresolved. The CDR3 totals 13 residues. Looked up from germline, CDR1 is SGHTA and CDR2 is FQGNSA. Trimming removed 5 bases from V and 3 bases from J, with 10 bases in between. CDR3 loop: CASSLYLEETQYF. The CDR3 coding sequence is TGTGCCAGCAGCCTCTACTTGGAAGAGACCCAGTACTTC.